This record covers a single T cell receptor beta chain. The antigen is undetermined. Only in-frame clones appear in the TCRdb table, and some are missing; sequencing was by immunoSEQ multiplex PCR. The data hold roughly 130,000 clones, with 88% observed a single time. The CDR3 consists of 14 residues. V was pared by 3 bases and J by 5 bases, with 5 bases of the junction left unmatched. Germline V gene data show CDR1 as SEHNR and CDR2 as FQNEAQ (reference sequence). The sample comes from a study of radiation and T cells in renal cell carcinoma. Time point in this sample: blood 2 weeks post-SBRT. Treatment specified: 15 Gy SBRT to primary tumor, nephrectomy 4 weeks later. Study-level findings and limits: In blood, top tumor clones expanded by 2 weeks, shrinking by 4.

Material: blood, obtained from a patient whose treatment included radiotherapy and nephrectomy. The sequence was collected from a woman aged 70 to 79 with renal cell carcinoma. This chain uses TRBV7-9 with TRBJ1-1, with TRBD1 matching over 8 bases. CDR3 DNA: TGTGCCAGCAGCTTCAGGGGGCTGGGAACTGAAGCTTTCTTT. As protein: CASSFRGLGTEAFF. Full variable domain (rest looked up from reference TRBV7-9 and TRBJ1-1): DTGVSQNPRHKITKRGQNVTFRCDPISEHNRLYWYRQTLGQGPEFLTYFQNEAQLEKSRLLSDRFSAERPKGSFSTLEIQRTEQGDSAMYLCASSFRGLGTEAFFGQGTRLTVV.